One and the same sample provided the 26 T cell receptor beta chains below, sequenced in a study of shared clonotypes between healthy human individuals. Data came from immunoSEQ multiplex PCR; TCRdb stores just in-frame clones and leaves some out. The data show approximately 100,000 clones, under 80% seen once. Sequenced material: memory CD8+ T cells sorted from blood. Documented subset: CD45RO+ cells pooled with CCR7-negative TemRA cells. Receptor source: a man aged 25 to 45 in good health.

About this clone: Mismatch with germline at one junction end may stem from a read error. V and J are TRBV30 and TRBJ2-7, with D perhaps being TRBD1 or TRBD2 (5 bases each). Germline loops: CDR1 GTSNPN, CDR2 SVGIG (reference sequence). The CDR3 runs 12 residues. The DNA of the CDR3 is TGTGTCTGGGGGTACAATTCCTACGAGCAGTACTTC. This sequence encodes CVWGYNSYEQYF.

CDR3 in amino acids: CASSLLERRREQYF. The CDR3 nucleotides read TGTGCCAGCAGTTTGCTTGAGAGGCGACGGGAGCAGTACTTC. This chain joins TRBV28 and TRBJ2-7; D unresolved. Germline CDR1 reads MDHEN; CDR2 reads SYDVKM. CDR3 length: 14 residues. Trimming left V 3 bases short and J 7 bases short, with 16 bases between.

The genes are TRBV7-6 and TRBJ2-3; D is ambiguous. The ends were cut back, 5 bases at V and 0 bases at J, with 15 bases in the middle. Germline V CDR1 and CDR2: SGHVS, FNYEAQ. This CDR3 contains 16 residues. CDR3 nucleotides: TGTGCCAGCAGCCCCGAGGTGCTTTCGAGCACAGATACGCAGTATTTT. The encoded protein is CASSPEVLSSTDTQYF.

In DNA, the CDR3 is TGTGCCAGCAGACGGACAGGGGGCTGGGACTACGAGCAGTACTTC. This translates into CASRRTGGWDYEQYF. The chain combines TRBV28 with TRBJ2-7, with 11 bases that match TRBD1. This CDR3 contains 15 residues. CDR1 and CDR2 from the germline V gene are MDHEN and SYDVKM. V shed 6 bases, J shed 3 bases, and the junction held 7 bases outside the gene matches.

The chain links TRBV6-1 to TRBJ2-1; D is perhaps TRBD1 (6 bases). Germline CDR1 is MNHNS and CDR2 is SASEGT. The CDR3 length is 15 residues. V lost 1 base and J 4 bases, leaving 11 bases between the germline ends. CDR3 DNA: TGTGCCAGCAGTGAAGAAGGGGGTACGTACAATGAGCAGTTCTTC. This sequence encodes CASSEEGGTYNEQFF.

This clone was recorded at least ten times. The chain couples TRBV9 to TRBJ2-1; no clear D. Germline values: CDR1 SGDLS, CDR2 YYNGEE. Trimming pared 7 bases from V and 5 bases from J, leaving 7 bases between. The CDR3 spans 11 residues. The CDR3 sequence: CASSIDNEQFF. The CDR3 bases are TGTGCCAGCTCTATCGACAATGAGCAGTTCTTC. Full variable domain (outside the CDR3, taken from reference TRBV9 and TRBJ2-1): DSGVTQTPKHLITATGQRVTLRCSPRSGDLSVYWYQQSLDQGLQFLIQYYNGEERAKGNILERFSAQQFPDLHSELNLSSLELGDSALYFCASSIDNEQFFGPGTRLTVL.

This chain joins TRBV29-1 and TRBJ1-1; 11 bases are shared with TRBD1. The CDR3 length is 14 residues. Germline values: CDR1 SQVTM, CDR2 ANQGSEA. Unmatched junction bases numbered 7, after V lost 7 bases and J lost 3 bases. This CDR3 reads CSAQPGQGDTEAFF. In nucleotides, the CDR3 is TGCAGCGCACAACCGGGACAGGGGGACACTGAAGCTTTCTTT. Full variable domain (missing parts from reference TRBV29-1 and TRBJ1-1): SAVISQKPSRDICQRGTSLTIQCQVDSQVTMMFWYRQQPGQSLTLIATANQGSEATYESGFVIDKFPISRPNLTFSTLTVSNMSPEDSSIYLCSAQPGQGDTEAFFGQGTRLTVV.

The chain couples TRBV2 to TRBJ2-2; D is perhaps TRBD2 (6 bases). The CDR3 length is 14 residues. Trimming cost V 11 bases and J 4 bases, with 17 bases left between them. Germline V gene sequence: CDR1 SNHLY, CDR2 FYNNEI. The CDR3 loop reads CAGAGASVTGELFF. For the CDR3, the DNA is TGTGCCGGGGCTGGGGCTAGCGTCACCGGGGAGCTGTTTTTT.

This rearrangement joins TRBV25-1 to TRBJ2-3; the match to TRBD2 covers 9 bases. Germline V CDR1 and CDR2: MGHDK, SYGVNS. The J segment lost 0 bases and the V segment lost 6 bases, leaving 4 bases of the junction unmatched. This CDR3 has 15 amino acids. This CDR3 is CASRASGKSTDTQYF. The DNA of the CDR3 is TGTGCCAGCAGAGCTAGCGGGAAAAGCACAGATACGCAGTATTTT.

This clone was picked up a small number of times. The CDR3 spells CASMTSGAYEQYF. CDR3 in DNA: TGTGCCAGCATGACTAGCGGAGCCTACGAGCAGTACTTC. The chain uses TRBV6-5 and TRBJ2-7; 9 nucleotides line up with TRBD2. Germline CDR1 MNHEY, CDR2 SVGAGI. Unmatched junction bases numbered 3, after V lost 7 bases and J lost 2 bases. CDR3 length equals 13 residues.

The genes are TRBV5-5 and TRBJ2-7, with D possibly TRBD2 on 6 matching bases. Trimming took 1 base from V and 3 from J, leaving 11 bases between them. CDR1 SGHKS and CDR2 YYEKEE come from the germline V gene (reference sequence). The CDR3 runs to 14 residues. The CDR3 nucleotides are TGTGCCAGCAGCTTGCACCGGGAGAGCTACGAGCAGTACTTC. It is translated as CASSLHRESYEQYF.

J is TRBJ1-1 and V is TRBV30; 7 nucleotides align to TRBD1. The germline gives CDR1 GTSNPN, CDR2 SVGIG (reference sequence). This CDR3 is 13 amino acids long. The V gene end was trimmed by 3 bases and the J gene end by 3 bases; junction bases not matched to a gene: 4. CDR3 loop: CAWSRDSYTEAFF. CDR3 bases: TGTGCCTGGAGCCGGGACAGCTACACTGAAGCTTTCTTT.

This chain connects TRBV4-3 to TRBJ2-3; no clear D gene. The germline V and J ends were trimmed by 0 bases and 0 bases, with 13 bases remaining between them. CDR1 LGHNA and CDR2 YSLEER come from the germline V gene. The CDR3 is 17 residues long. Here the CDR3 reads CASSQDPASKSTDTQYF. In DNA, the CDR3 is TGCGCCAGCAGCCAAGACCCCGCCTCGAAGAGCACAGATACGCAGTATTTT.

The genes are TRBV13 and TRBJ2-2; maybe TRBD1 (6 bases). The CDR3 extends over 15 amino acids. The V gene lost 3 bases and the J gene lost 6 bases, with 14 bases spanning the gap. Per the germline V gene, CDR1 is PRHDT and CDR2 is FYEKMQ (reference sequence). The CDR3 DNA sequence: TGTGCCAGCAGCTTGCAACTCAGGGGCTCCGGGGAGCTGTTTTTT. Encoded protein: CASSLQLRGSGELFF.

This clone appeared a few times. V gene TRBV7-8 combines with J gene TRBJ2-7, with 7 bases that match TRBD2. The ends lost 5 bases at V and 2 bases at J; junction bases unmatched: 9. Germline V gives CDR1 SGHVS, CDR2 FQNEAQ. The CDR3 runs 15 residues. The CDR3 DNA is TGTGCCAGCAGCCCACCCACTAGCGCCACCTACGAGCAGTACTTC. The encoded protein is CASSPPTSATYEQYF. Full variable domain (remainder filled in from reference TRBV7-8 and TRBJ2-7): GAGVSQSPRYKVAKRGQDVALRCDPISGHVSLFWYQQALGQGPEFLTYFQNEAQLDKSGLPSDRFFAERPEGSVSTLKIQRTQQEDSAVYLCASSPPTSATYEQYFGPGTRLTVT.

This clone has just a few counts. The chain has TRBV11-2 and TRBJ2-2; 10 bases map to TRBD2. V dropped 6 bases and J dropped 4; count of bases not matched to a gene: 5. This CDR3 spans 15 amino acids. The germline CDR1 and CDR2 sequences are SGHAT and FQNNGV. CDR3: CASSQSGRVTGELFF. The CDR3, as DNA: TGTGCCAGCAGTCAAAGCGGGAGGGTCACCGGGGAGCTGTTTTTT. The full variable domain, completed using reference TRBV11-2 and TRBJ2-2, is EAGVAQSPRYKIIEKRQSVAFWCNPISGHATLYWYQQILGQGPKLLIQFQNNGVVDDSQLPKDRFSAERLKGVDSTLKIQPAKLEDSAVYLCASSQSGRVTGELFFGEGSRLTVL.

This clone was recorded once. The CDR3 DNA sequence: TGTGCCAGCAGTGAATTTCAGGACAATAGCAATCAGCCCCAGCATTTT. Its translation is CASSEFQDNSNQPQHF. V is TRBV6-1 and J is TRBJ1-5; D possibly corresponds to TRBD1 (5 bases). V shed 2 bases and J shed 0 bases, with 11 bases lying between them. CDR1 and CDR2 from the germline V gene are MNHNS and SASEGT. There are 16 residues in the CDR3.

The V call is TRBV21-1, the J call TRBJ2-7; the DNA was not compared with TRBD2, the D call given in the table. TRBV21-1 constitutes a pseudogene. The CDR3 is made up of 15 amino acids. DNA for the CDR3: TGTGCCAGCAGCAAAGTGCGGGATCGCTCCTACGAGCAGTACTTC. This gives the protein CASSKVRDRSYEQYF.

This chain links TRBV9 with TRBJ1-1, with D unresolved. Germline V gives CDR1 SGDLS, CDR2 YYNGEE. V was clipped by 0 bases and J by 6 bases, with 9 bases between them. The CDR3 totals 13 residues. The CDR3, as DNA: TGTGCCAGCAGCGTAGTGCCAACAGCTGAAGCTTTCTTT. Protein: CASSVVPTAEAFF.

The chain recombines TRBV6-6 with TRBJ2-7, with TRBD2 matching 12 bases. Germline-derived CDR1 and CDR2 are MNHNY and SVGAGI (reference sequence). Losses at the gene ends were 6 bases for V and 5 bases for J; bases not matched to a gene: 5. CDR3 length: 14 amino acids. CDR3 amino acids: CASSNGLAGNEQYF. In DNA, the CDR3 is TGTGCCAGCAGCAACGGACTAGCGGGGAACGAGCAGTACTTC.

With respect to this clone: This specimen includes other DNA sequences encoding the same CDR3. This rearrangement joins TRBV4-1 to TRBJ1-2; 9 positions agree with TRBD1. The CDR3 covers 15 residues. Germline V gene data show CDR1 as MGHRA and CDR2 as YSYEKL. With 3 bases clipped from V and 4 bases from J, the junction kept 6 bases outside the gene matches. CDR3 protein: CASSQGQGGGYGYTF. In DNA form, the CDR3 reads TGCGCCAGCAGCCAGGGACAGGGCGGCGGCTATGGCTACACCTTC.

This clone was detected only once. The V gene is TRBV7-7, the J gene TRBJ2-5; TRBD1 agrees at 8 bases. Germline lookup yields CDR1 SSHAT and CDR2 FNYEAQ (reference sequence). This CDR3 spans 17 amino acids. The V segment lost 5 bases and the J segment 4 bases; nucleotides outside the gene matches: 15. The CDR3 here is CASSDYPGGVLLETQYF. CDR3 bases: TGTGCCAGCAGCGACTACCCAGGGGGCGTATTATTAGAGACCCAGTACTTC. Drawing the rest from reference TRBV7-7 and TRBJ2-5, the complete variable domain is GAGVSQSPRYKVTKRGQDVTLRCDPISSHATLYWYQQALGQGPEFLTYFNYEAQPDKSGLPSDRFSAERPEGSISTLTIQRTEQRDSAMYRCASSDYPGGVLLETQYFGPGTRLLVL.

This chain joins TRBV29-1 and TRBJ2-1; TRBD1 matches 7 bases. This CDR3 contains 13 residues. The junction had 8 bases not matched to a gene; V was cut back by 7 bases and J by 5 bases. The germline V gene has CDR1 SQVTM and CDR2 ANQGSEA. In nucleotides, the CDR3 is TGCAGCGGCGAAACAGGGGCGGACAATGAGCAGTTCTTC. Its protein product is CSGETGADNEQFF.

This rearrangement joins TRBV2 to TRBJ2-7; TRBD2 matches 11 bases. The CDR3 consists of 18 residues. With 4 bases clipped from V and 0 bases from J, the junction kept 11 bases outside the gene matches. Per the germline V gene, CDR1 is SNHLY and CDR2 is FYNNEI. CDR3 DNA sequence: TGTGCCAGCAGTGTTGGTGCTAGCGGGAGGACCCTCTCCTACGAGCAGTACTTC. This encodes CASSVGASGRTLSYEQYF.

This clone was counted once. The genes are TRBV9 and TRBJ2-2; 7 bases map to TRBD1. The germline V gene has CDR1 SGDLS and CDR2 YYNGEE. The CDR3 extends over 17 amino acids. Unmatched junction bases numbered 12, after V lost 4 bases and J lost 3 bases. The CDR3 spells CASSHRDSLAYTGELFF. The CDR3 DNA reads as TGTGCCAGCAGCCACCGGGACAGCCTCGCGTACACCGGGGAGCTGTTTTTT.

The J gene is TRBJ2-5, the V gene TRBV28; TRBD1 matches at 8 bases. The length of the CDR3 is 16 residues. From germline, CDR1 is MDHEN and CDR2 SYDVKM. V lost 0 bases, J lost 3 bases, and 6 bases stayed unmatched. CDR3 amino acids: CASSLWTGVRKETQYF. CDR3 sequence (DNA): TGTGCCAGCAGTTTATGGACAGGGGTGAGGAAAGAGACCCAGTACTTC.